This TCR beta chain was observed in a study of cytomegalovirus exposure and HLA in healthy donors. Losses at the gene ends were 5 bases for V and 6 bases for J; bases not matched to a gene: 11. The CDR3 has 15 residues. Looked up from germline, CDR1 is SGHTA and CDR2 is FQGNSA. The PCR used 60 Vbeta and 13 Jbeta primers. The protocol was immunoSEQ multiplex PCR, while the TCRdb copy is restricted to in-frame clones and leaves out a portion. This sample has about 55,000 clones; nearly 85% occur once, and the top ten carry about 1.4%. The clonotype comes from a man aged 30 to 39 in good health and CMV-seronegative. The chain uses TRBV7-2 and TRBJ2-7; TRBD1 matches at 9 bases. Material for sequencing was PBMCs. This CDR3 is CASSEGGDRVSEQYF. CDR3 nucleotide sequence: TGTGCCAGCAGCGAGGGGGGGGACAGGGTGTCCGAGCAGTACTTC.